This T cell receptor (beta chain) originates from a study of CD8 T cells in ankylosing spondylitis. Findings of the study overall: Within ankylosing spondylitis blood, a TCR beta motif made up of several highly homologous variants appeared to be characteristic.

This clonotype has ten or more counts. Its specificity is unknown. TCRdb redid the calling of the 5' RACE reads with MiXCR, one entry per CDR3 protein. The table lists more than 110,000 distinct CDR3 sequences, 7.5% to 9.5% of them singletons. Germline-derived CDR1 and CDR2 are SGHTA and FQGNSA. The V and J ends lost 0 bases and 5 bases, in that order; junction bases with no gene match: 6. The CDR3 is 16 amino acids. The sequenced sample was synovial fluid, either unsorted or a sorted T cell fraction (not recorded which). The chain joins TRBV7-2 to TRBJ2-5; 10 bases fit TRBD2. The receptor was derived from a male donor with ankylosing spondylitis. CDR3 DNA: TGTGCCAGCAGCTTAGCGAGCGGGAGGGCCTGGGAGACCCAGTACTTC. Translation gives CASSLASGRAWETQYF.